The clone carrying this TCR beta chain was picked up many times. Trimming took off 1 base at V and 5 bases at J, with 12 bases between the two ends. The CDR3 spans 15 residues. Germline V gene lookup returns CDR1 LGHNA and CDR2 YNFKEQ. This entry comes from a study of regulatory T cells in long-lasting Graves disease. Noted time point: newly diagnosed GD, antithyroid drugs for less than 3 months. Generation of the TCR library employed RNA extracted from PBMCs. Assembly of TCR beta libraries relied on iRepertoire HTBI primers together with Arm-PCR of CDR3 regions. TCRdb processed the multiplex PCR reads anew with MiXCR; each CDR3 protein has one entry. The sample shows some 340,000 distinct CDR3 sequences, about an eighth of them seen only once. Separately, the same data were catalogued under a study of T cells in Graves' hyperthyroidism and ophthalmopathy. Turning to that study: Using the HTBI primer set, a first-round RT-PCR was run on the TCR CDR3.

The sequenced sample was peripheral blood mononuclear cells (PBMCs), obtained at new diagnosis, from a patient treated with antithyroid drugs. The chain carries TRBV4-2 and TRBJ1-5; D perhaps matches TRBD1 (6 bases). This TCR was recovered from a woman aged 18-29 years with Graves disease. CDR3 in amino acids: CASSQVGTGHQPQHF. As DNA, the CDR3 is TGTGCCAGCAGCCAAGTAGGAACAGGGCATCAGCCCCAGCATTTT.